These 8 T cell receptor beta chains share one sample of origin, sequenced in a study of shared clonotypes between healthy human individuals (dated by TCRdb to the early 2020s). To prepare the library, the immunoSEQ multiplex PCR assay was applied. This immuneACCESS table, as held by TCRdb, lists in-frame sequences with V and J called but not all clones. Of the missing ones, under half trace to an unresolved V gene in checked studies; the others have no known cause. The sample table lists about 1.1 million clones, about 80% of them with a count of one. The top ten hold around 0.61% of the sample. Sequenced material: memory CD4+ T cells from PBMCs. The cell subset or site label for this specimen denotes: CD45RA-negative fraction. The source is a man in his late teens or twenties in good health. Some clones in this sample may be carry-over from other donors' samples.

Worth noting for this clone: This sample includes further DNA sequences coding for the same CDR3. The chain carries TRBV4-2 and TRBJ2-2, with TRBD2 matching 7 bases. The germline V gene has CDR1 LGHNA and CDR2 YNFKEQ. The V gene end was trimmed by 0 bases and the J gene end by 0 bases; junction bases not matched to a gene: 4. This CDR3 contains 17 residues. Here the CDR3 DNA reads TGTGCCAGCAGCCAAGAGGCTAGCGGAGCGAACACCGGGGAGCTGTTTTTT. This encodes CASSQEASGANTGELFF.

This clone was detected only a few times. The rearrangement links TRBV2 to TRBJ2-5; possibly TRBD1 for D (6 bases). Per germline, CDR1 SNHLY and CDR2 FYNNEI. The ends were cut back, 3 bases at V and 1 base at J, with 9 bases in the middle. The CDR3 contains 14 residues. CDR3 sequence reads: CASSEGRGQETQYF. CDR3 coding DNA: TGTGCCAGCAGTGAGGGCAGGGGCCAAGAGACCCAGTACTTC.

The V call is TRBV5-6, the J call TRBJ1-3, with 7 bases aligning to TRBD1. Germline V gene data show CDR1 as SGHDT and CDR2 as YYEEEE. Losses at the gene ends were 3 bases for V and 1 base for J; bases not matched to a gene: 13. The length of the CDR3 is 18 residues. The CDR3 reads CASSYRDSITTSGNTIYF. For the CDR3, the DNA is TGTGCCAGCAGCTACCGGGACAGTATTACCACTTCTGGAAACACCATATATTTT.

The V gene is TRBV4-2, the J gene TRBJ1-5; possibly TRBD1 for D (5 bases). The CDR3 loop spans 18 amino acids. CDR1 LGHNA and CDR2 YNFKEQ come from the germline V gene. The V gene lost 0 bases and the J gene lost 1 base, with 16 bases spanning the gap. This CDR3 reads CASSQEGLGAGSNQPQHF. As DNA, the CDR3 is TGTGCCAGCAGCCAAGAGGGTCTTGGGGCAGGGAGCAATCAGCCCCAGCATTTT.

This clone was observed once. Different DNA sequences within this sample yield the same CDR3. CDR3 in amino acids: CASSLSRETQYF. As DNA, the CDR3 is TGTGCCAGCAGCTTATCTCGAGAGACCCAGTACTTC. This chain connects TRBV11-2 to TRBJ2-5; D gene ambiguous. Germline CDR1 reads SGHAT; CDR2 reads FQNNGV. Trimming took 2 bases from V and 4 from J, leaving 5 bases between them. This CDR3 is 12 amino acids long.

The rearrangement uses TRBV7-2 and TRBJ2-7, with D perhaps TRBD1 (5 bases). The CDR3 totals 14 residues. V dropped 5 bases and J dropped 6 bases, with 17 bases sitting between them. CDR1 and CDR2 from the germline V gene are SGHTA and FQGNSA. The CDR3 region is CASSLVQALGEQYF. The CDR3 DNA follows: TGTGCCAGCAGCCTAGTACAGGCCCTGGGCGAGCAGTACTTC.

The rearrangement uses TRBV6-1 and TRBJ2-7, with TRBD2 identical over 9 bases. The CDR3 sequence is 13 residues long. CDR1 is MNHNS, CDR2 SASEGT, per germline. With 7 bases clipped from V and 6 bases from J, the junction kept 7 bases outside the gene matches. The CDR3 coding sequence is TGTGCCAGCATACTAGCGGGTGAGAGCGAGCAGTACTTC. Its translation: CASILAGESEQYF.

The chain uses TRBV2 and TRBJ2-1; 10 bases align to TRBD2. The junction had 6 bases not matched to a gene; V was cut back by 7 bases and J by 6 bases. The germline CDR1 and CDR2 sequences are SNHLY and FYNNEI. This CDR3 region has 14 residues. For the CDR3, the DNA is TGTGCCAGCACCGCTAGCGGGAGTGTCAATGAGCAGTTCTTC. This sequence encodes CASTASGSVNEQFF.